This record concerns one TCR beta chain sequence. The germline V gene encodes CDR1 SGHVS and CDR2 FNYEAQ. CDR3 length: 15 residues. The junction had 5 bases not matched to a gene; V was cut back by 0 bases and J by 4 bases. The data were obtained in a study of blood T cell repertoires in COVID-19. Study at large: The United States, Italy and Spain provided the acute and convalescent COVID-19 samples. From T cells, B-cell-depleted T cells, or PBMCs came the material, which was cDNA or gDNA.

Authors' analysis steps: Reference gene primer amplification in the assay estimated nucleated cell counts. Generated by immunoSEQ multiplex PCR, the TCRdb table keeps only in-frame clones and is missing some. From that table come the V and J calls and clone size; the DNA was used to work out D and trimming. This sample carries 200,000 to 250,000 clones, roughly 88% of them seen once, and the ten largest clones take 1.3% to 1.5%. The clonotype comes from a man older than 75 with acute or convalescent COVID-19. The chain carries TRBV7-6 and TRBJ2-7; 8 bases are shared with TRBD2. Sequenced: peripheral blood. The DNA of the CDR3 is TGTGCCAGCAGCTTAGCGGACACGGGGGGGTACGAGCAGTACTTC. It specifies CASSLADTGGYEQYF. Filled out from reference TRBV7-6 and TRBJ2-7, the complete variable domain reads GAGVSQSPRYKVTKRGQDVALRCDPISGHVSLYWYRQALGQGPEFLTYFNYEAQQDKSGLPNDRFSAERPEGSISTLTIQRTEQRDSAMYRCASSLADTGGYEQYFGPGTRLTVT.